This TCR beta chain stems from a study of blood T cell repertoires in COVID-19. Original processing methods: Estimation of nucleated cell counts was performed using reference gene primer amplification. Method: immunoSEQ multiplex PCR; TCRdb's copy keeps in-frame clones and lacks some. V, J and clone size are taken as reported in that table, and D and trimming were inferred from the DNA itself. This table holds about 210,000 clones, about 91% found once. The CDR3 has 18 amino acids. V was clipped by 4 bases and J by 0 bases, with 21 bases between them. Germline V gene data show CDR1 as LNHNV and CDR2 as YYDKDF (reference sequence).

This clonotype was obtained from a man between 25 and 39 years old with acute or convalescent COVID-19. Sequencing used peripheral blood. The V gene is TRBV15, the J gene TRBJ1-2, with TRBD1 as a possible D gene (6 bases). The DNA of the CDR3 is TGTGCCACCAGCACCGACCGAGGGGGAAATCCGACTAACTATGGCTACACCTTC. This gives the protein CATSTDRGGNPTNYGYTF.